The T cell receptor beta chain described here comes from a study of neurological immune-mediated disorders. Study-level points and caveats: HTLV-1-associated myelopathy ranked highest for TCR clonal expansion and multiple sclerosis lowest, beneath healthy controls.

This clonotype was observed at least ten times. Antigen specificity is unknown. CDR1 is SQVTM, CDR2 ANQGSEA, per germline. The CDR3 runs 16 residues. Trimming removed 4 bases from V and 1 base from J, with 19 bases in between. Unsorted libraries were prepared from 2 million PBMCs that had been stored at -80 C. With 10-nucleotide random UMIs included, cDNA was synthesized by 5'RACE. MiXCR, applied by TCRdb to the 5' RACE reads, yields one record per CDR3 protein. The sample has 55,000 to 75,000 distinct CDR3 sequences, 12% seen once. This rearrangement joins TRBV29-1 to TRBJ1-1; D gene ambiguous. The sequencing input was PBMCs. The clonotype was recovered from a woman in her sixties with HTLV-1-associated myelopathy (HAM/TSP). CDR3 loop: CSVVGGGSRKNTEAFF. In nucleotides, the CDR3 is TGCAGCGTTGTGGGTGGAGGGTCAAGAAAGAACACTGAAGCTTTCTTT. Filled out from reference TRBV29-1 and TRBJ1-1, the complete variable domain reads SAVISQKPSRDICQRGTSLTIQCQVDSQVTMMFWYRQQPGQSLTLIATANQGSEATYESGFVIDKFPISRPNLTFSTLTVSNMSPEDSSIYLCSVVGGGSRKNTEAFFGQGTRLTVV.